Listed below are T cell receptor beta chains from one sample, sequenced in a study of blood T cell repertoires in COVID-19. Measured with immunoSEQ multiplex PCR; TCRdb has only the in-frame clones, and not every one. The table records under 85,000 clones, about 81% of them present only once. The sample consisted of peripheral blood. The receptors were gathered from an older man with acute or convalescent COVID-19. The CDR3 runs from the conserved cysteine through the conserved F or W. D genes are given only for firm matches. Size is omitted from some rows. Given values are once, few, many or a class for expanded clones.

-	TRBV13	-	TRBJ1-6	TGTGCCAGCAGCCGAGTCATTGATTCACCCCTCCACTTT	CASSRVIDSPLHF
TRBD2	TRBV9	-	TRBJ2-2	TGTGCAAGCGGGAGAGCCACCGGGGAGCTGTTTTTT	CASGRATGELFF
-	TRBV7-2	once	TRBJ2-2	TGTGCCAGCAGCTTAGTTGCTAGCCAGAACACCGGGGAGCTGTTTTTT	CASSLVASQNTGELFF
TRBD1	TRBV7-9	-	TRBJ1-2	TGTGCCAGCAGCTCGGAGACAGGGGGAATTATAGCTAACTATGGCTACACCTTC	CASSSETGGIIANYGYTF
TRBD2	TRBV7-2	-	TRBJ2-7	TGTGCCAGCAGCTTAGGGGCCCCCGCTAGCGGGAGGAACGAGCAGTACTTC	CASSLGAPASGRNEQYF
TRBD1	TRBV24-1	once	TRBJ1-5	TGTGCCACCAGTGATTCAGGACAGGGCCATCAGCCCCAGCATTTT	CATSDSGQGHQPQHF
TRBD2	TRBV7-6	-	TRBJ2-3	TGTGCCAGCAGCCGAGGACTAGAGGCGCAGTATTTT	CASSRGLEAQYF
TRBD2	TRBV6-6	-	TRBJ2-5	TGTGCCAGCAGCCCCGGACTAGCGGGGAGAGAGACCCAGTACTTC	CASSPGLAGRETQYF
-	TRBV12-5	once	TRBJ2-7	TGTGCTAGTGGTTCGCCCCGACAGGGACTTTTTCACGAGCAGTACTTC	CASGSPRQGLFHEQYF
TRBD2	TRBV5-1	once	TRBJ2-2	TGCGCCAGCAGCTTGCGACTAGCGGGGGGCACCGGGGAGCTGTTTTTT	CASSLRLAGGTGELFF
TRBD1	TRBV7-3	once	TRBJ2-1	TGTGCCAGCAGCTCTCCGGGACAGGGGTTCAATGAGCAGTTCTTC	CASSSPGQGFNEQFF
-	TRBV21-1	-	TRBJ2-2	TGTGCCAGCAGCACCCGGGACACCAACACCGGGGAGCTGTTTTTT	CASSTRDTNTGELFF
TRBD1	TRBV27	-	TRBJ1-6	TGTGCCAGCAGGTCGGGACAGAGCTCCTATAATTCACCCCTCCACTTT	CASRSGQSSYNSPLHF
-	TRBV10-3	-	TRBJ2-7	TGTGCCATCAGTGATACAGGTAGCTCCTACGAGCAGTACTTC	CAISDTGSSYEQYF
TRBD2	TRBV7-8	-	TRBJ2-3	TGTGCCAGCAGCTTAGTTCCCTCTAGCGGGACCACAGATACGCAGTATTTT	CASSLVPSSGTTDTQYF
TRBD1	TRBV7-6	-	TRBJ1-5	TGTGCCAGCAGCGCCGGGACAGGGGAAGCTCAGCCCCAGCATTTT	CASSAGTGEAQPQHF
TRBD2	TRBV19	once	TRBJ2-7	TGTGCCAGTAGCCCCGGCGGGGGTGCCTACGAGCAGTACTTC	CASSPGGGAYEQYF
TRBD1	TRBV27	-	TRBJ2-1	TGTGCCAGCAGTTTAGTGAGGGGGCTGAGGGATGAGCAGTTCTTC	CASSLVRGLRDEQFF
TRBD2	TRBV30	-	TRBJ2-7	TGTGCCTGGAGTGTGGGGGGGATCTACGAGCAGTACTTC	CAWSVGGIYEQYF
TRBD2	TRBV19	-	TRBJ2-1	TGTGCCAGTAGTATAGGGGGGACTAGCGGGAGGTACAATGAGCAGTTCTTC	CASSIGGTSGRYNEQFF
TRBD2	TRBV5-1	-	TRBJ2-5	TGCGCCAGCAGCTTGGCGGCTAGCGGGAGTTCTGAGACCCAGTACTTC	CASSLAASGSSETQYF
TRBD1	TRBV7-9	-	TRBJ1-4	TGTGCCAGCAGCTTTGACAGGGGTGAGCTGTTTTTT	CASSFDRGELFF
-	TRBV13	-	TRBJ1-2	TGTGCCAGCAGCCTCGGGACTCGGCATGGCTACACCTTC	CASSLGTRHGYTF
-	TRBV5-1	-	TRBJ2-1	TGCGCCAGCAGCTCCCAGGCCCTGATCAATGAGCAGTTCTTC	CASSSQALINEQFF
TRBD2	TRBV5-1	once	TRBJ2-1	TGCGCCAGTACTACTAGCGGGGGGGCCGATGAGCAGTTCTTC	CASTTSGGADEQFF
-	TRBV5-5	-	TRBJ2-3	TGTGCCAGCAGCTTTAACCTAGGTGGGGATACGCAGTATTTT	CASSFNLGGDTQYF
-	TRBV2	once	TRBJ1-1	TGTGCCAGCAGTGAACCGGGTCCGAACACTGAAGCTTTCTTT	CASSEPGPNTEAFF
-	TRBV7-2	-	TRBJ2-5	TGTGCCAGCAGCCAGCAAGAGACCCAGTACTTC	CASSQQETQYF
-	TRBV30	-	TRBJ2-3	TGTGCCTGGAGCATCAGGGCAGATACGCAGTATTTT	CAWSIRADTQYF
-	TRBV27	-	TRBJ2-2	TGTGCCAGCAGTTTATCCCCTAGCCGGGCTCACACCGGGGAGCTGTTTTTT	CASSLSPSRAHTGELFF